The rows below give T cell receptor beta chains drawn from one sample of a study of cytomegalovirus exposure and HLA in healthy donors. Data came from immunoSEQ multiplex PCR; TCRdb stores just in-frame clones and leaves some out. The sample yields over 100,000 clones, approximately 78% seen once. The material sequenced was PBMCs. These receptors were obtained from a woman aged 25 to 39 in good health and CMV-seropositive. Each CDR3 is given with its conserved first and last residue. A D gene is named only where the DNA matches it firmly. Expanded clones are given a class, and other clones once, few, many or no size at all.

abundance,v_gene,j_gene,d_gene,CDR3nt,CDR3aa
-,TRBV4-1,TRBJ2-2,TRBD2,TGCGCCAGCAGCCAAGGAATGACTAGCCCGAGAGGCGGGGAGCTGTTTTTT,CASSQGMTSPRGGELFF
-,TRBV2,TRBJ1-2,-,TGTGCCAGCAGTGAAGCAGGGAGATCAAATACCGCTGGCTACACCTTC,CASSEAGRSNTAGYTF
few,TRBV2,TRBJ1-6,-,TGTGCCAGCAGTACGAAGGGACTGGCGGATGGTAATTCACCCCTCCACTTT,CASSTKGLADGNSPLHF
-,TRBV5-1,TRBJ2-2,TRBD1,TGCGCCAGCAGCGGAGGACAGGCAGTTGTTTCACCCGGGGAGCTGTTTTTT,CASSGGQAVVSPGELFF
-,TRBV7-9,TRBJ1-4,-,TGTGCCAGCAGCTTAGTCGGGATGGGTGAAAAACTGTTTTTT,CASSLVGMGEKLFF
once,TRBV7-2,TRBJ1-4,-,TGTGCCAGCAGCCCCCGGGGGGGGCGAGGTGAAAAACTGTTTTTT,CASSPRGGRGEKLFF
once,TRBV20-1,TRBJ2-5,-,TGCAGTGCTAGATACTTGGAGACCCAGTACTTC,CSARYLETQYF
-,TRBV4-3,TRBJ2-1,-,TGCGCCAGCAGCCAAGATCGATCGGAGTACAATGAGCAGTTCTTC,CASSQDRSEYNEQFF
-,TRBV19,TRBJ1-5,TRBD1,TGTGCCAGTAGTGGACGGAGGGGGCTAAGGGATCAGCCCCAGCATTTT,CASSGRRGLRDQPQHF
once,TRBV4-2,TRBJ2-7,TRBD2,TGTGCCAGCAGCCAAGAAGCGACGGGGGGGTTCTACGAGCAGTACTTC,CASSQEATGGFYEQYF
medium-sized,TRBV5-6,TRBJ1-2,TRBD1,TGTGCCAGCAGACTAACAGGGGGGACCTATGGCTACACCTTC,CASRLTGGTYGYTF
-,TRBV5-1,TRBJ1-3,-,TGCGCCAGCAGCTTGGGAGGGAGCTCTGGAAACACCATATATTTT,CASSLGGSSGNTIYF
-,TRBV20-1,TRBJ1-4,-,TGCAGTGTCCCGGGGATGGGCGGGCCGTTTTTT,CSVPGMGGPFF
-,TRBV15,TRBJ1-2,-,TGTGCCACCAGCAGAGAGGCAGGGGCCGATGGCTACACCTTC,CATSREAGADGYTF
-,TRBV15,TRBJ2-2,TRBD1,TGTGCCACCAGTTGGGGACAGCGGAACACCGGGGAGCTGTTTTTT,CATSWGQRNTGELFF
few,TRBV6-1,TRBJ1-5,-,TGTGCCAGCAGTGAACTCCCGGGACACCTCTATAGCAATCAGCCCCAGCATTTT,CASSELPGHLYSNQPQHF
-,TRBV7-6,TRBJ2-1,TRBD2,TGTGCCAGCAGCTTAGCGCTAGCGGGGGGGCACGTGCAGTTCTTC,CASSLALAGGHVQFF
-,TRBV15,TRBJ1-5,-,TGTGCCACCAGCAGAGATAAGGGACAAGGAGGCGGGGGCGGTCAGCCCCAGCATTTT,CATSRDKGQGGGGGQPQHF
-,TRBV19,TRBJ1-2,-,TGTGCCAGTAGTATGGCAACGGGGATGGTTGGCTACACCTTC,CASSMATGMVGYTF
-,TRBV7-2,TRBJ2-4,-,TGTGCCAGCAGAGAGGATTGGGGAGACATTCAGTACTTC,CASREDWGDIQYF
-,TRBV23-1,TRBJ1-5,-,TGCGCCAGCAGGCTACCTTGGGGAGTGAGCAATCAGCCCCAGCATTTT,CASRLPWGVSNQPQHF
few,TRBV18,TRBJ2-7,-,TGTGCCAGCTCACCTCGCCAGGGTGGTGGTGACGAGCAGTACTTC,CASSPRQGGGDEQYF
-,TRBV7-9,TRBJ1-4,TRBD1,TGTGCCAGCAGCCCGGGACAGAGTGAAAAACTGTTTTTT,CASSPGQSEKLFF
-,TRBV28,TRBJ1-2,-,TGTGCCAGCAAGATACCCCTCGAGAGGCCCCTCTTC,CASKIPLERPLF
-,TRBV5-6,TRBJ1-2,-,TGTGCCAGCAGCTTGTCGCCCGGAGCTAACTATGGCTACACCTTC,CASSLSPGANYGYTF
-,TRBV7-2,TRBJ2-7,TRBD2,TGTGCCAGCAGCTTGGGCCTAGCGGGGGTTCAAGAGCAGTACTTC,CASSLGLAGVQEQYF
-,TRBV7-9,TRBJ2-7,-,TGTGCCAGCAGCTTAGAGGGAGGCTACGAGCAGTACTTC,CASSLEGGYEQYF
-,TRBV28,TRBJ2-5,TRBD1,TGTGCCAGCAGTTTGGGACAGGGACCCCAAGAGACCCAGTACTTC,CASSLGQGPQETQYF
-,TRBV15,TRBJ2-3,TRBD2,TGTGCCACCAGCCGCACGACTAGCGGGGGGGCAGATACGCAGTATTTT,CATSRTTSGGADTQYF
-,TRBV6-6,TRBJ2-1,TRBD1,TGTGCCAGCAGTTACTCTGAGACAGGGGCCGAGCAGTTCTTC,CASSYSETGAEQFF
-,TRBV7-2,TRBJ2-1,TRBD1,TGTGCCAGCAGCCTAGAGACAGGGGGCCTGAATGAGCAGTTCTTC,CASSLETGGLNEQFF
-,TRBV30,TRBJ1-3,-,TGTGCCTGGAGGGTCGACGGGAGCTCTGGAAACACCATATATTTT,CAWRVDGSSGNTIYF
-,TRBV11-2,TRBJ2-2,-,TGTGCCAGCAGCTTAGCCCCACCGGGGGACTCCCCCACCGGGGAGCTGTTTTTT,CASSLAPPGDSPTGELFF
-,TRBV6-5,TRBJ1-1,-,TGTGCCAGCCGGCGACATGGGAACACTGAAGCTTTCTTT,CASRRHGNTEAFF
-,TRBV30,TRBJ1-2,TRBD1,TGTGCCCTGCGGGACAGTAACTATGGCTACACCTTC,CALRDSNYGYTF
-,TRBV19,TRBJ1-2,-,TGTGCCAGTAGTATCTTTTCGCAGGGAGGCTACACCTTC,CASSIFSQGGYTF
-,TRBV6-1,TRBJ1-5,-,TGTGCCAGTGGATTAAGGGAGAATCAGCCCCAGCATTTT,CASGLRENQPQHF
once,TRBV9,TRBJ2-3,TRBD2,TGTGCCAGCAGCGGACCTAGCGGTGCTAGCACAGATACGCAGTATTTT,CASSGPSGASTDTQYF
-,TRBV5-1,TRBJ2-5,-,TGCGCCAGCAGCTTGGGGGGGGGCAGTGCGGAGACCCAGTACTTC,CASSLGGGSAETQYF
-,TRBV19,TRBJ2-7,TRBD2,TGTGCCAGTAGTATGGGAGCCGGGACTAGGTACGAGCAGTACTTC,CASSMGAGTRYEQYF
few,TRBV4-2,TRBJ1-1,TRBD1,TGTGCCAGCAGCCAAGCGGGACAGGGAGGCACTGAAGCTTTCTTT,CASSQAGQGGTEAFF
-,TRBV19,TRBJ2-1,-,TGTGCCAGTAGTGGCGGGGGCGTCTACAATGAGCAGTTCTTC,CASSGGGVYNEQFF
-,TRBV6-5,TRBJ2-2,TRBD2,TGTGCCAGCAGTTACGGACTAGCGGTGAACACCGGGGAGCTGTTTTTT,CASSYGLAVNTGELFF
-,TRBV28,TRBJ1-1,TRBD1,TGTGCCAGCAGTGTGGACAGGGCGAACACTGAAGCTTTCTTT,CASSVDRANTEAFF
-,TRBV19,TRBJ1-3,-,TGTGCCAGTAACCCGGGGAACTTTGGAAACACCATATATTTT,CASNPGNFGNTIYF
once,TRBV7-9,TRBJ1-1,-,TGTGCCAGCAGCCTGGGGCAGTCTCGGCCTGAAGCTTTCTTT,CASSLGQSRPEAFF
-,TRBV7-9,TRBJ2-1,TRBD2,TGTGCCAGCAGCTTCCGGACTAGCGTGAATGAGCAGTTCTTC,CASSFRTSVNEQFF
-,TRBV7-7,TRBJ2-5,TRBD2,TGTGCCAGCAGCTCGGGGACTAGCGGGGCACGGGAGACCCAGTACTTC,CASSSGTSGARETQYF
-,TRBV10-3,TRBJ2-5,-,TGTGCCATCAGTGAGTGGGACTTAGAAGAGACCCAGTACTTC,CAISEWDLEETQYF
-,TRBV4-1,TRBJ1-4,-,TGCGCCAGCAGCCAAACTCCGGGAGGAAATAATGAAAAACTGTTTTTT,CASSQTPGGNNEKLFF